Below, 22 T cell receptor beta chains from the same sample are listed, as sequenced in a study of T cell responses to AZD1222 COVID-19 vaccine. Using immunoSEQ multiplex PCR, the repertoire was profiled, and TCRdb retains in-frame clones only, with some absent. This table holds approximately 92,000 clones, roughly 85% found once. Sequenced material: peripheral blood, taken on day 0 of AZD1222 vaccination. The receptors derive from an adult in good health.

J is TRBJ1-1 and V is TRBV7-2, with D possibly TRBD1 on 5 matching bases. Germline-derived CDR1 and CDR2 are SGHTA and FQGNSA. The CDR3 is 13 amino acids. Trimming cost V 2 bases and J 4 bases, with 8 bases left between them. The CDR3 DNA is TGTGCCAGCAGCTTAAGGGGACGCACTGAAGCTTTCTTT. It translates to CASSLRGRTEAFF.

The chain recombines TRBV29-1 with TRBJ1-1; 7 bases map to TRBD1. CDR1 and CDR2 from the germline V gene are SQVTM and ANQGSEA. The V segment lost 4 bases and the J segment 4 bases; nucleotides outside the gene matches: 3. The CDR3 extends over 12 amino acids. Here the CDR3 reads CSVVPGGTEAFF. In DNA, the CDR3 is TGCAGCGTTGTTCCAGGGGGCACTGAAGCTTTCTTT.

The rearrangement joins TRBV23-1 to TRBJ1-6, with 7 nucleotides matching TRBD1. TRBV23-1 is marked as an open reading frame, function uncertain. J was trimmed by 10 bases and V by 7 bases; bases with no gene match: 10. This CDR3 region has 14 residues. The chain's CDR3 is CASNLGQSNSPLHF. In DNA, the CDR3 is TGCGCCAGCAATTTGGGACAGTCTAACTCACCCCTCCACTTT.

The rearrangement joins TRBV19 to TRBJ1-5; no clear D gene. CDR1 LNHDA and CDR2 SQIVND come from the germline V gene (reference sequence). CDR3 length: 15 amino acids. V was clipped by 6 bases and J by 3 bases, with 15 bases between them. This CDR3 is CASSLGPEDNQPQHF. In DNA, the CDR3 is TGTGCCAGTAGCCTAGGGCCAGAAGACAATCAGCCCCAGCATTTT.

This chain joins TRBV9 and TRBJ2-1; D gene unclear. Between the trimmed V and J ends, which lost 0 bases and 0 bases, there was a span of 13 bases. Germline V gene sequence: CDR1 SGDLS, CDR2 YYNGEE. The CDR3 runs 17 residues. The CDR3, as DNA: TGTGCCAGCAGCGTAGAATCGCTCAGCAGCTCCTACAATGAGCAGTTCTTC. Residues: CASSVESLSSSYNEQFF.

The chain combines TRBV19 with TRBJ1-1; D remains ambiguous. Germline V lookup: CDR1 LNHDA, CDR2 SQIVND (reference sequence). The CDR3 is 14 residues long. V lost 0 bases and J 2 bases, leaving 7 bases between the germline ends. The CDR3 DNA sequence: TGTGCCAGTAGTATAGAGGTCGGAAACACTGAAGCTTTCTTT. Amino acids: CASSIEVGNTEAFF.

This sequence joins TRBV6-5 and TRBJ2-7; D is unclear. The CDR3 has 13 amino acids. Germline V gene lookup returns CDR1 MNHEY and CDR2 SVGAGI. V was shortened by 6 bases and J by 2 bases, with 11 bases between the two germline ends. Here the CDR3 reads CASSPPVAYEQYF. CDR3 bases: TGTGCCAGCAGCCCCCCGGTGGCCTACGAGCAGTACTTC.

The rearrangement uses TRBV4-3 and TRBJ1-3; D not certain. This CDR3 comprises 16 residues. Trimming cost V 1 base and J 0 bases, with 10 bases left between them. Germline lookup yields CDR1 LGHNA and CDR2 YSLEER. The CDR3 reads CASSQVVFGSGNTIYF. Here the CDR3 DNA reads TGCGCCAGCAGCCAAGTCGTCTTCGGCTCTGGAAACACCATATATTTT.

This clone was recorded a few times. The CDR3 protein is CASSLGGQGPYEQYV. The CDR3, as DNA: TGTGCCAGCAGCTTGGGAGGACAGGGACCCTACGAGCAGTACGTC. The chain has TRBV5-6 and TRBJ2-7; TRBD1 aligns across 8 bases. The CDR3 runs 15 residues. Looked up from germline, CDR1 is SGHDT and CDR2 is YYEEEE. Trimming took 0 bases from V and 2 from J; bases not matched to a gene: 4.

CDR3 sequence: CASSVRGTYGYTF. The CDR3 coding sequence is TGTGCCAGCAGCGTCAGGGGTACCTATGGCTACACCTTC. This chain connects TRBV9 to TRBJ1-2; the D gene is possibly TRBD1 (6 bases). From germline, CDR1 is SGDLS and CDR2 YYNGEE. The CDR3 is 13 residues long. V was clipped by 2 bases and J by 4 bases, with 9 bases between them.

In this sample, this clone turned up once. The chain has TRBV11-2 and TRBJ1-2; 9 bases are a match to TRBD1. The V gene end was trimmed by 1 base and the J gene end by 4 bases; junction bases not matched to a gene: 7. CDR1 is SGHAT, CDR2 FQNNGV, per germline. The CDR3 spans 16 residues. In DNA form, the CDR3 reads TGTGCCAGCAGCTTAGCCCGGGGACAGGGCTTCTATGGCTACACCTTC. Encoded protein: CASSLARGQGFYGYTF.

The rearrangement uses TRBV18 and TRBJ1-5, with 10 nucleotides matching TRBD1. The trim removed 0 bases at V and 5 bases at J, leaving 10 bases unmatched. The CDR3 runs to 18 residues. The germline V gene encodes CDR1 KGHSH and CDR2 LQKENI. This CDR3 is CASSPPIWDRGEDQPQHF. CDR3 in DNA: TGTGCCAGCTCACCACCGATTTGGGACAGGGGAGAGGATCAGCCCCAGCATTTT.

CDR3 amino acids: CATSRGREGYNEQFF. The CDR3 nucleotides are TGTGCCACCAGCAGAGGGCGGGAGGGATACAATGAGCAGTTCTTC. V usage is TRBV15 and J usage is TRBJ2-1; 9 bases are a match to TRBD2. V shed 1 base and J 4 bases; nucleotides not matched to a gene: 2. CDR1 is LNHNV, CDR2 YYDKDF, per germline (reference sequence). The CDR3 runs 15 residues.

In this sample, this clone turned up a few times. This rearrangement joins TRBV4-3 to TRBJ2-5, with TRBD2 matching over 10 bases. The germline V gene encodes CDR1 LGHNA and CDR2 YSLEER. The CDR3 is 15 residues long. V lost 2 bases and J lost 4; bases outside the gene matches: 4. This chain's CDR3 is CASSQLAGVGETQYF. The CDR3 nucleotides are TGCGCCAGCAGCCAACTAGCGGGAGTCGGAGAGACCCAGTACTTC.

The genes are TRBV4-2 and TRBJ2-7, with unresolved D. The ends were cut back, 3 bases at V and 5 bases at J, with 14 bases in the middle. Per germline, CDR1 LGHNA and CDR2 YNFKEQ. The length of the CDR3 is 14 residues. CDR3 sequence: CASSHDLRVNEQYF. For the CDR3, the DNA is TGTGCCAGCAGCCATGACCTAAGAGTCAACGAGCAGTACTTC.

The chain uses TRBV7-3 and TRBJ2-1; possibly TRBD2 for D (6 bases). The CDR3 runs 15 residues. Trimming removed 5 bases from V and 1 base from J, with 12 bases in between. Germline-derived CDR1 and CDR2 are SGHTA and FQGTGA. The CDR3: CASSGSGGSYNEQFF. The CDR3 DNA is TGTGCCAGCAGCGGTAGCGGTGGTTCCTACAATGAGCAGTTCTTC.

The V and J genes are TRBV30 and TRBJ1-5; 8 positions match TRBD1. The CDR3 is 16 residues long. CDR1 is GTSNPN and CDR2 is SVGIG in the germline V gene (reference sequence). Losses at the gene ends were 1 base for V and 2 bases for J; bases not matched to a gene: 7. In DNA form, the CDR3 reads TGTGCCTGGAGTGCCTTCAGGGGGCCCGGCAATCAGCCCCAGCATTTT. Translating gives CAWSAFRGPGNQPQHF.

The CDR3: CASSLGGTSTNEQFF. Written as DNA, the CDR3 is TGTGCCAGCAGCTTAGGGGGAACTAGCACCAATGAGCAGTTCTTC. The chain has TRBV7-2 and TRBJ2-1; D possibly corresponds to TRBD2 (6 bases). V dropped 1 base and J dropped 6 bases, with 13 bases sitting between them. This CDR3 region has 15 residues. CDR1 is SGHTA and CDR2 is FQGNSA in the germline V gene.

V gene TRBV13 combines with J gene TRBJ1-1; unclear D gene. The germline CDR1 and CDR2 sequences are PRHDT and FYEKMQ (reference sequence). The CDR3 covers 13 residues. The V end was cut by 0 bases, the J end by 8 bases, with 10 bases between. The CDR3: CASSLGTPGEAFF. In DNA, the CDR3 is TGTGCCAGCAGCTTAGGAACCCCCGGGGAAGCTTTCTTT.

CDR3 protein: CASSPSPANVETQYF. CDR3 nucleotide sequence: TGTGCCAGCAGCCCTTCCCCGGCGAATGTGGAGACCCAGTACTTC. The chain couples TRBV11-2 to TRBJ2-5; D gene uncertain. CDR1 SGHAT and CDR2 FQNNGV come from the germline V gene. V lost 5 bases, J lost 5 bases, and 18 bases lay in between. The CDR3 totals 15 residues.

V and J are TRBV9 and TRBJ1-4; D ambiguous. The CDR3 has 15 residues. Per the germline V gene, CDR1 is SGDLS and CDR2 is YYNGEE. Trimming took off 3 bases at V and 4 bases at J, with 13 bases between the two ends. Here the CDR3 reads CASSDSGLVNEKLFF. The CDR3 DNA sequence: TGTGCCAGCAGCGACTCAGGATTGGTTAATGAAAAACTGTTTTTT.

This clone was seen only once. CDR3 sequence (DNA): TGTGCCAGCTCACCGTCCATTTCCTCCAATCAGCCCCAGCATTTT. Its translation: CASSPSISSNQPQHF. This chain links TRBV18 with TRBJ1-5; no clear D. The CDR3 is made up of 15 amino acids. Trimming removed 3 bases from V and 3 bases from J, with 12 bases in between. Germline V gene data show CDR1 as KGHSH and CDR2 as LQKENI. The whole variable domain, filled in from reference TRBV18 and TRBJ1-5, reads NAGVMQNPRHLVRRRGQEARLRCSPMKGHSHVYWYRQLPEEGLKFMVYLQKENIIDESGMPKERFSAEFPKEGPSILRIQQVVRGDSAAYFCASSPSISSNQPQHFGDGTRLSIL.